The 10 T cell receptor beta chains in this list originate from one sample, sequenced in a study of shared clonotypes between healthy human individuals. Method: immunoSEQ multiplex PCR; TCRdb's copy keeps in-frame clones and lacks some. The table lists 600,000 to 750,000 clones, 55% to 75% of them singletons. Sequenced: memory CD4+ T cells sorted from blood. As for subset: CD45RA-negative fraction. Receptors originate from a woman in her twenties or thirties in good health.

V gene TRBV7-9 combines with J gene TRBJ1-5; 9 bases align to TRBD1. Germline loops: CDR1 SEHNR, CDR2 FQNEAQ (reference sequence). Unmatched junction bases numbered 6, after V lost 4 bases and J lost 2 bases. The CDR3 is 16 amino acids. CDR3 protein: CASSSWGQGGNQPQHF. The CDR3 coding sequence is TGTGCCAGCAGCTCGTGGGGACAGGGAGGCAATCAGCCCCAGCATTTT.

The V call is TRBV19, the J call TRBJ2-1; TRBD2 might be the D (5 bases). The CDR3 is 14 residues long. Trimming took 6 bases from V and 5 from J, leaving 14 bases between them. Looked up from germline, CDR1 is LNHDA and CDR2 is SQIVND (reference sequence). The CDR3 protein is CASRGEIKNNEQFF. The CDR3 DNA reads TGTGCCAGTAGGGGAGAGATTAAAAACAATGAGCAGTTCTTC.

The table lists this clone with many counts. The sample carries other DNA sequences with the same CDR3. The V gene is TRBV5-1, the J gene TRBJ2-1, with D unresolved. V lost 0 bases to trimming and J lost 4 bases, with 8 bases between them. CDR1 and CDR2 (germline): SGHRS, YFSETQ. The CDR3 extends over 14 amino acids. CDR3 sequence (DNA): TGCGCCAGCAGCTTGGAGGGCGGTTACAATGAGCAGTTCTTC. Its translation is CASSLEGGYNEQFF.

The V and J genes are TRBV5-4 and TRBJ1-5; 7 bases match TRBD1. Unmatched junction bases numbered 8, after V lost 1 base and J lost 4 bases. Germline V lookup: CDR1 SGHNT, CDR2 YYREEE (reference sequence). CDR3 length: 16 residues. The CDR3 region is CASSLYTGATNQPQHF. The CDR3 DNA reads as TGTGCCAGCAGCTTGTATACAGGGGCTACAAATCAGCCCCAGCATTTT. Full variable domain (remainder filled in from reference TRBV5-4 and TRBJ1-5): ETGVTQSPTHLIKTRGQQVTLRCSSQSGHNTVSWYQQALGQGPQFIFQYYREEENGRGNFPPRFSGLQFPNYSSELNVNALELDDSALYLCASSLYTGATNQPQHFGDGTRLSIL.

This sequence joins TRBV5-1 and TRBJ2-1; the match to TRBD2 covers 9 bases. The length of the CDR3 is 15 residues. V lost 2 bases, J lost 6 bases, and 6 bases stayed unmatched. Germline-derived CDR1 and CDR2 are SGHRS and YFSETQ. CDR3 sequence reads: CASSLKLAGRNEQFF. CDR3 coding DNA: TGCGCCAGCAGCTTAAAGCTAGCGGGACGCAATGAGCAGTTCTTC.

This chain joins TRBV19 and TRBJ1-4; D perhaps matches TRBD1 (6 bases). There are 14 residues in the CDR3. Per the germline V gene, CDR1 is LNHDA and CDR2 is SQIVND (reference sequence). V gave up 6 bases and J gave up 3 bases, with 11 bases separating them. The CDR3 nucleotides read TGTGCCAGTAGGCCACAGGGATCTAATGAAAAACTGTTTTTT. This sequence encodes CASRPQGSNEKLFF.

This chain uses TRBV2 with TRBJ2-2; TRBD2 aligns across 9 bases. The CDR3 covers 17 residues. V shed 7 bases, J shed 0 bases, and the junction held 9 bases outside the gene matches. Germline V gene sequence: CDR1 SNHLY, CDR2 FYNNEI. CDR3 amino acids: CASKPTSGRANTGELFF. CDR3 nucleotides: TGTGCCAGCAAACCGACTAGCGGACGCGCGAACACCGGGGAGCTGTTTTTT.

V and J are TRBV6-1 and TRBJ2-1; TRBD2 agrees at 7 bases. Germline CDR1 reads MNHNS; CDR2 reads SASEGT. The CDR3 spans 14 residues. Losses at the gene ends were 6 bases for V and 7 bases for J; bases not matched to a gene: 9. CDR3 in DNA: TGTGCCAGCAGGCCACCCGGGACTAAGAATGAGCAGTTCTTC. Encoded protein: CASRPPGTKNEQFF.

The chain carries TRBV2 and TRBJ2-2; 8 bases match TRBD1. CDR1 SNHLY and CDR2 FYNNEI come from the germline V gene. V was pared by 6 bases and J by 0 bases, with 0 bases of the junction left unmatched. The CDR3 covers 14 residues. CDR3 residues: CASRTGANTGELFF. CDR3 nucleotides: TGTGCCAGCAGGACAGGGGCGAACACCGGGGAGCTGTTTTTT.

The chain has TRBV10-3 and TRBJ2-1; 9 bases are shared with TRBD2. Trimming took 4 bases from V and 6 from J; bases not matched to a gene: 4. Germline V gene data show CDR1 as ENHRY and CDR2 as SYGVKD. CDR3 length: 14 residues. CDR3 in amino acids: CAISGSGSGNEQFF. CDR3 in DNA: TGTGCCATCAGTGGTAGCGGGAGTGGCAATGAGCAGTTCTTC.